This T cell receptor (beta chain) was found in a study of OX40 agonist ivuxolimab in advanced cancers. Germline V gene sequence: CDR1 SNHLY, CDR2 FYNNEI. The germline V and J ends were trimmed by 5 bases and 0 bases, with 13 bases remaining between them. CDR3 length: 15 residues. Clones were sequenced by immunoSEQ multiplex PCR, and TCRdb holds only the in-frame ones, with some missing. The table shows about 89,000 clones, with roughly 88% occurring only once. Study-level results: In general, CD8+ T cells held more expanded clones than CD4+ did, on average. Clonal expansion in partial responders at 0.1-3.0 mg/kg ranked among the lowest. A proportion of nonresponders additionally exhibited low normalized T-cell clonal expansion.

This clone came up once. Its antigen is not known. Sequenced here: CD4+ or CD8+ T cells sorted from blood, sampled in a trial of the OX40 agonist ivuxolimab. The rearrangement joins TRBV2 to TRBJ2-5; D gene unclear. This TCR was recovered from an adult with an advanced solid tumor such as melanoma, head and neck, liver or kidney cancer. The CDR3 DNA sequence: TGTGCCAGCAGTTTCCTGAGGCGGCACCAAGAGACCCAGTACTTC. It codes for CASSFLRRHQETQYF.